What follows is one T cell receptor (beta chain) and its context. Its specificity is not known. Repeated repertoire sampling spanned the course of chemoradiotherapy. This record belongs to a study of chemoradiotherapy in HPV16-positive cancers. Trimming took 8 bases from V and 3 from J; bases not matched to a gene: 16. Germline CDR1 reads MGHDK; CDR2 reads SYGVNS. There are 17 residues in the CDR3. Study outcomes and limitations: Functional assays defining HPV-specific T cells used only a couple of HPV16-positive patients.

The method was immunoSEQ multiplex PCR; TCRdb's version includes in-frame clones alone and lacks a portion of them. This table holds 6,000 or so clones, approximately 80% found once. This TCR was sampled from a human donor with HPV-associated anogenital cancer. V is TRBV25-1 and J is TRBJ2-7; 10 positions agree with TRBD1. Sampling was conducted from a patient who underwent chemoradiotherapy. CDR3 DNA sequence: TGTGCCAGCGACACCCCTCTCTTAGACAGGGGGCTCTACGAGCAGTACGTC. Translating it yields CASDTPLLDRGLYEQYV.